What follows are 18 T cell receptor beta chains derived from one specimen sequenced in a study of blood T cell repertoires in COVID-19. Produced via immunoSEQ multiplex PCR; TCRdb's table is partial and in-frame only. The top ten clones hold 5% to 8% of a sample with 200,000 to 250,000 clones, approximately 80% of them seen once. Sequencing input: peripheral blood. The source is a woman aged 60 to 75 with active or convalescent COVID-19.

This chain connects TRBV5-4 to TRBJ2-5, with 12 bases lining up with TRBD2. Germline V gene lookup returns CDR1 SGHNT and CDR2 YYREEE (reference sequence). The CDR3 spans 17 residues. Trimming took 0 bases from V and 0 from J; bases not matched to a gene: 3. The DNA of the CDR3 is TGTGCCAGCAGCTTGGGACTAGCGGGGGCCTACCAAGAGACCCAGTACTTC. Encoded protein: CASSLGLAGAYQETQYF.

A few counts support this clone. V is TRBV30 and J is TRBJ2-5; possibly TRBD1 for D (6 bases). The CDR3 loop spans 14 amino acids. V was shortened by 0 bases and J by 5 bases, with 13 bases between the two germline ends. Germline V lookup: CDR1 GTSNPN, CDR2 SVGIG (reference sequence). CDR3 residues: CAWSVKGDVETQYF. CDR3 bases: TGTGCCTGGAGTGTAAAGGGGGATGTGGAGACCCAGTACTTC. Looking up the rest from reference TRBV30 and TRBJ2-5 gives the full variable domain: SQTIHQWPATLVQPVGSPLSLECTVEGTSNPNLYWYRQAAGRGLQLLFYSVGIGQISSEVPQNLSASRPQDRQFILSSKKLLLSDSGFYLCAWSVKGDVETQYFGPGTRLLVL.

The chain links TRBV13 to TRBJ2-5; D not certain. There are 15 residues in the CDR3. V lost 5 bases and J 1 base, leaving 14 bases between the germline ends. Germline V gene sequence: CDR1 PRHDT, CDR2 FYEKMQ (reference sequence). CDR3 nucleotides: TGTGCCAGCAGCCACCCCGTACCAGGCCAAGAGACCCAGTACTTC. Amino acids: CASSHPVPGQETQYF. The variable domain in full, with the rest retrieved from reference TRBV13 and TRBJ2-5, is AAGVIQSPRHLIKEKRETATLKCYPIPRHDTVYWYQQGPGQDPQFLISFYEKMQSDKGSIPDRFSAQQFSDYHSELNMSSLELGDSALYFCASSHPVPGQETQYFGPGTRLLVL.

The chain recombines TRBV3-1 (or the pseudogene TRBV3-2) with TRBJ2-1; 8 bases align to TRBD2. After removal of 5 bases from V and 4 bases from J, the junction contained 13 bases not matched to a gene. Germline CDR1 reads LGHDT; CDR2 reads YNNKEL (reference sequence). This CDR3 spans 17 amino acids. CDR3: CASSTTGGDFWYNEQFF. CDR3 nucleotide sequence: TGTGCCAGCAGCACGACGGGGGGGGATTTTTGGTACAATGAGCAGTTCTTC.

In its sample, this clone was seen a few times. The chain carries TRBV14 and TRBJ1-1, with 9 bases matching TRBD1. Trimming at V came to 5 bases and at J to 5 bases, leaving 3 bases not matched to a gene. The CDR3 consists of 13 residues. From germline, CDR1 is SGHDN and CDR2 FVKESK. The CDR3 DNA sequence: TGTGCCAGCAGCTATGGGACAGGGACTGAAGCTTTCTTT. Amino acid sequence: CASSYGTGTEAFF.

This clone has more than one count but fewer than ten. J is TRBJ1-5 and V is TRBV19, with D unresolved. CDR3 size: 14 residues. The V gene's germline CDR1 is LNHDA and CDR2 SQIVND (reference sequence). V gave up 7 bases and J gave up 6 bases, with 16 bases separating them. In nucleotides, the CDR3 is TGTGCCAGTACCCCCGGGAGAGTAGTTCAGCCCCAGCATTTT. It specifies CASTPGRVVQPQHF.

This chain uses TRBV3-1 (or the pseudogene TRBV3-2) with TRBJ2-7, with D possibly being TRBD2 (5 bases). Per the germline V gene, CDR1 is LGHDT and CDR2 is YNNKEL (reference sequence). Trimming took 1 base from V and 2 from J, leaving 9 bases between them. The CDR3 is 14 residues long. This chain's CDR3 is CASSQAGETYEQYF. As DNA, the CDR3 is TGTGCCAGCAGCCAAGCCGGGGAAACCTACGAGCAGTACTTC.

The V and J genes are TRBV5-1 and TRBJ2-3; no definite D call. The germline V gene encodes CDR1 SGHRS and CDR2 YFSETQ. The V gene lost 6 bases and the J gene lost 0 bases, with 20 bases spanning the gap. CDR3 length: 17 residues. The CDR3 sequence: CASTTTLRAWSTDTQYF. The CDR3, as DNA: TGCGCCAGCACCACCACCCTCCGAGCGTGGAGCACAGATACGCAGTATTTT.

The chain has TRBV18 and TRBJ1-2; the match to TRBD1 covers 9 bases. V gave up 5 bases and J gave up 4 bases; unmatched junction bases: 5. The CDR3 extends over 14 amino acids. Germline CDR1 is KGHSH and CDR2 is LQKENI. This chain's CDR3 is CASSRGQGSYGYTF. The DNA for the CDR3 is TGTGCCAGCTCAAGGGGACAGGGAAGCTATGGCTACACCTTC.

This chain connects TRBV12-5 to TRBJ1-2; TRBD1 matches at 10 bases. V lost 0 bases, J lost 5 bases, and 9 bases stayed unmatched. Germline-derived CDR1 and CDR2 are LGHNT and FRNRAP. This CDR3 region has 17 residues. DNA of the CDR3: TGTGCTAGTGGTTTGGTACCCCGGGACAGGGGAATATATGGCTACACCTTC. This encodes CASGLVPRDRGIYGYTF.

The CDR3, as DNA: TGTGCCAGCAGTGAGCGATCGGGCGGGAACAATGAGCAGTTCTTC. This encodes CASSERSGGNNEQFF. V is TRBV6-4 and J is TRBJ2-1, with D perhaps matching TRBD2 (6 bases). Between the trimmed V and J ends, which lost 3 bases and 5 bases, there was a span of 14 bases. CDR1 is MRHNA and CDR2 is SNTAGT in the germline V gene. The CDR3 sequence is 15 residues long.

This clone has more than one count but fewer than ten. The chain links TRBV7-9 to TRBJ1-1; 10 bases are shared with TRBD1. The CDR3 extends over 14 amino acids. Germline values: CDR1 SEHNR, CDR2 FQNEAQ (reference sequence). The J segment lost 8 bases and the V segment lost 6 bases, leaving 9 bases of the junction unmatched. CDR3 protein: CASRGTGATTEAFF. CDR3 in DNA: TGTGCCAGCAGAGGGACAGGGGCCACGACGGAAGCTTTCTTT.

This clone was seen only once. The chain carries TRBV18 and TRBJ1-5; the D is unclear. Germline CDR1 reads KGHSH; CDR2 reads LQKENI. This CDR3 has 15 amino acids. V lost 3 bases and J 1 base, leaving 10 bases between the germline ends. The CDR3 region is CASSPVAVSNQPQHF. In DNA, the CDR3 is TGTGCCAGCTCACCCGTGGCAGTGAGCAATCAGCCCCAGCATTTT.

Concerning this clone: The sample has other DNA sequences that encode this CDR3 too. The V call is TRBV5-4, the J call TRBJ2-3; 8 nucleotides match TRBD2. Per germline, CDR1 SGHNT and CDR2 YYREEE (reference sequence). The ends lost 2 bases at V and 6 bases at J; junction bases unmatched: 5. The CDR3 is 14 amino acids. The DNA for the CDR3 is TGTGCCAGCAGCTTAGCGGGAGTGGGGGATACGCAGTATTTT. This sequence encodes CASSLAGVGDTQYF.

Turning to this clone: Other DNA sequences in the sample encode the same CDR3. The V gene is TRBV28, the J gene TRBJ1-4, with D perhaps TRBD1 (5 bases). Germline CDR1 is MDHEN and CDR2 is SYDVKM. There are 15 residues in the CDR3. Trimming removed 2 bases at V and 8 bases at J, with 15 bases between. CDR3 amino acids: CASSLNSGMYEKLFF. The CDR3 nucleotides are TGTGCCAGCAGTTTAAACTCAGGGATGTACGAAAAACTGTTTTTT.

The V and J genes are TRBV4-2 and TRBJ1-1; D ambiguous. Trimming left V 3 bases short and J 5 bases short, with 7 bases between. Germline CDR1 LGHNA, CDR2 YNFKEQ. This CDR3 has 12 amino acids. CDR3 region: CASSQQRTEAFF. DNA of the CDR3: TGTGCCAGCAGCCAGCAGAGGACTGAAGCTTTCTTT.

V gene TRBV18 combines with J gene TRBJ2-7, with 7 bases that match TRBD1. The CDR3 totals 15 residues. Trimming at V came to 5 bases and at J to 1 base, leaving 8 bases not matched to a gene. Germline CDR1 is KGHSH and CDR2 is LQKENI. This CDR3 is CASSRGPAESYEQYF. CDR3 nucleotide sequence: TGTGCCAGCTCAAGGGGGCCCGCTGAATCCTACGAGCAGTACTTC.

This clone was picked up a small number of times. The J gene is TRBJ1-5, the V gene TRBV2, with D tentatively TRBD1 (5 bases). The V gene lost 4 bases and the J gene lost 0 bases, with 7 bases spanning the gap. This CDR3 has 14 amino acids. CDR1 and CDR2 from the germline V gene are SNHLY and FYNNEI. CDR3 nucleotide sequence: TGTGCCAGCAGTGCAGGGAATAGCAATCAGCCCCAGCATTTT. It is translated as CASSAGNSNQPQHF.